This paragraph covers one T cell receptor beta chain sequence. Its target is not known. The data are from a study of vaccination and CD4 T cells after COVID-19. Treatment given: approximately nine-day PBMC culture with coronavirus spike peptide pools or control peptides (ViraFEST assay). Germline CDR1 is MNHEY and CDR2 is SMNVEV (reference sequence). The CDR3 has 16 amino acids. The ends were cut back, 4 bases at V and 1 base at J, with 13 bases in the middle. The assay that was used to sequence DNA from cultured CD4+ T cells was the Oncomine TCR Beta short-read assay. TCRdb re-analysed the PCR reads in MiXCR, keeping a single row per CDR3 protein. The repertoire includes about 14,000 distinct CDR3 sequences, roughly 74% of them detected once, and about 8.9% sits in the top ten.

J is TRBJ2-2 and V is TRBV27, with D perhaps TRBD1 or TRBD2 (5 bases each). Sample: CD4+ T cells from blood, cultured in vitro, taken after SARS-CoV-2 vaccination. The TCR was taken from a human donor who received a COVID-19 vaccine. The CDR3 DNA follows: TGTGCCAGCAGTTCCTATGGGACGGTGAACACCGGGGAGCTGTTTTTT. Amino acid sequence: CASSSYGTVNTGELFF.